The clone carrying this T cell receptor beta chain came up a few times. Unique molecular identifiers were incorporated into the prepared TCRbeta library. TCRdb recomputed calls from the PCR reads with MiXCR, one row per CDR3 protein. The profile shows roughly 350,000 distinct CDR3 sequences, about a tenth of them singletons. This entry comes from a study of T-cell reconstitution after alpha-beta-depleted transplantation in children. The CDR3 runs 15 residues. V was clipped by 6 bases and J by 8 bases; unmatched bases: 10. Per germline, CDR1 SGHDN and CDR2 FVKESK. The V call is TRBV14, the J call TRBJ2-1; the match to TRBD2 covers 10 bases. The sequence derives from a human donor who donated a stem cell graft to a child with acute lymphoblastic leukemia. The starting material was PBMCs from the stem cell graft donor, obtained from the stem cell graft. CDR3 region: CASRRTSGPIYEQFF. CDR3 nucleotide sequence: TGTGCCAGCAGGCGGACTAGCGGACCGATTTATGAGCAGTTCTTC.